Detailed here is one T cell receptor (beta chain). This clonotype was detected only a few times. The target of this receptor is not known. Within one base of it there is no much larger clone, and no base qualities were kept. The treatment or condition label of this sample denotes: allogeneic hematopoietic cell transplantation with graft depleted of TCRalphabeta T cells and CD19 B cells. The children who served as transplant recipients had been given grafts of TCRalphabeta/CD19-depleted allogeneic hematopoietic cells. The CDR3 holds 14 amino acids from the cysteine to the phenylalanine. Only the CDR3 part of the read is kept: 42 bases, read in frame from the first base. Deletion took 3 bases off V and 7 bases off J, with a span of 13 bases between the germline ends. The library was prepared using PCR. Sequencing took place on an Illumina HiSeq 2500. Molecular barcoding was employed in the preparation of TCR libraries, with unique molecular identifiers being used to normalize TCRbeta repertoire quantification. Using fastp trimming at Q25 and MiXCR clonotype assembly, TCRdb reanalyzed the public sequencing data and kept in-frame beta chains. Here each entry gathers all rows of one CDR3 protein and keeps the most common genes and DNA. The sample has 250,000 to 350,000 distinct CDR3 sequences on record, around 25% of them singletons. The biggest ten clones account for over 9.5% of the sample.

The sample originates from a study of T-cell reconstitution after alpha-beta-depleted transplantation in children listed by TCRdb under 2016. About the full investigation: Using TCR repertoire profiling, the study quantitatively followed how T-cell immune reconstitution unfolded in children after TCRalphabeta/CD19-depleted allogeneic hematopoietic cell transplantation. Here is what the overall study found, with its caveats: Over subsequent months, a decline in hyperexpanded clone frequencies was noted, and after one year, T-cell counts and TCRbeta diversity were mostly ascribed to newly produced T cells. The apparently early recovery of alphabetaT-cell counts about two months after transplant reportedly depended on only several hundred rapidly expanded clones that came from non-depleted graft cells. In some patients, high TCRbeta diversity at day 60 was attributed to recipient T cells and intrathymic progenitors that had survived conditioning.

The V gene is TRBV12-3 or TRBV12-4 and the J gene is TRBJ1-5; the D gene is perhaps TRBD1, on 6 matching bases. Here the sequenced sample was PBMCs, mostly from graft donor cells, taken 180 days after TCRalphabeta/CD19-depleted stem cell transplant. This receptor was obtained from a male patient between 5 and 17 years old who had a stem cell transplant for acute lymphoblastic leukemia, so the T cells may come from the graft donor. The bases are TGTGCCAGCAGTTTCTGGGGGGCTGGGCAGCCCCAGCATTTT. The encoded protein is CASSFWGAGQPQHF.